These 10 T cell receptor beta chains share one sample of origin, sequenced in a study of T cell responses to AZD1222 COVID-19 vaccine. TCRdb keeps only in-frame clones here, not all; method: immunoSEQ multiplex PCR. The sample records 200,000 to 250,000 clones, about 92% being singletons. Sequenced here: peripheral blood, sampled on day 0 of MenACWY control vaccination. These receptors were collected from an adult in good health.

The DNA of the CDR3 is TGTGCCAGCTCATCCGGGACCTATGGCTACACCTTC. It translates to CASSSGTYGYTF. The chain employs TRBV18 and TRBJ1-2, with D tentatively TRBD1 (5 bases). Per germline, CDR1 KGHSH and CDR2 LQKENI. CDR3 length equals 12 residues. Trimming removed 5 bases from V and 4 bases from J, with 8 bases in between.

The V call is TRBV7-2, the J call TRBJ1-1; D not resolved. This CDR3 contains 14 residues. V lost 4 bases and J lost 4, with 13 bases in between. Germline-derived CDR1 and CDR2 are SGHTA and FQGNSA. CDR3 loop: CASSYLREATEAFF. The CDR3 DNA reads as TGTGCCAGCAGCTACCTCCGGGAGGCCACTGAAGCTTTCTTT.

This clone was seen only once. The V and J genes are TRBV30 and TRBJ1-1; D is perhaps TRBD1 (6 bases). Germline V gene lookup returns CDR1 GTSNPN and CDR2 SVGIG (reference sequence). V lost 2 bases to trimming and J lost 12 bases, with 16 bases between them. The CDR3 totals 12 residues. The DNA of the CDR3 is TGTGCCTGGAGTAAGGGGGTGGCCACAACTTTCTTT. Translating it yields CAWSKGVATTFF.

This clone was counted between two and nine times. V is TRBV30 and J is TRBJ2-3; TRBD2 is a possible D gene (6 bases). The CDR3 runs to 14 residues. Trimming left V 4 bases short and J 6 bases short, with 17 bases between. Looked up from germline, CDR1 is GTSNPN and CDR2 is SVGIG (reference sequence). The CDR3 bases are TGTGCCTGGAAGGTCGGACGGGGGATTGATACGCAGTATTTT. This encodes CAWKVGRGIDTQYF.

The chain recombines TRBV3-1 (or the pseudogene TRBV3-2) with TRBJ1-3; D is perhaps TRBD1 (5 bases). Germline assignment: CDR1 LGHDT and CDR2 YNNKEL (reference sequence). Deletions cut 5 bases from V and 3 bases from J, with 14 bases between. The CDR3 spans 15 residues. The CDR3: CASSGLDSGGNTIYF. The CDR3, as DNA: TGTGCCAGCAGCGGACTCGACAGCGGTGGAAACACCATATATTTT.

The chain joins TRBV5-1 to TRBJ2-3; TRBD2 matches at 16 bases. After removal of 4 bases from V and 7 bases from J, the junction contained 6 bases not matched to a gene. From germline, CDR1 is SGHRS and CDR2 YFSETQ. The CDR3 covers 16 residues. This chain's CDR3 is CASSPGTSGGAYTQYF. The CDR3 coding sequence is TGCGCCAGCAGCCCAGGGACTAGCGGGGGGGCATATACGCAGTATTTT.

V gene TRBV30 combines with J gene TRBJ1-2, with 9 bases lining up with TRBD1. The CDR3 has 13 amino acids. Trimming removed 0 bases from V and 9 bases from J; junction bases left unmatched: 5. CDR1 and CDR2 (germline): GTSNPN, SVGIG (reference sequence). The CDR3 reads CAWSVNRGHSYTF. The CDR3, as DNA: TGTGCCTGGAGTGTAAACAGGGGGCACAGCTACACCTTC.

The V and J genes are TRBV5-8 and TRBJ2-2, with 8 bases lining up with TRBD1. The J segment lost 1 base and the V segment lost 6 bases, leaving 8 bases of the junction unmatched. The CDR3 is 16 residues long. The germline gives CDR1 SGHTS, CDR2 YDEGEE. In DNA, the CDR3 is TGTGCCAGCAACTCAGGGACAGGAGTGAACACCGGGGAGCTGTTTTTT. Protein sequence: CASNSGTGVNTGELFF.

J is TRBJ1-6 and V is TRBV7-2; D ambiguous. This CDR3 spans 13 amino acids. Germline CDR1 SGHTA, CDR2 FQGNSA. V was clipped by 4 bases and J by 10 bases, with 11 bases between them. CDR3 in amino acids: CASSSRRVSPLHF. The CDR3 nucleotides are TGTGCCAGCAGCTCTCGGAGGGTGTCACCCCTCCACTTT. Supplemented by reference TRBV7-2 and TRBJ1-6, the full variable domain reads GAGVSQSPSNKVTEKGKDVELRCDPISGHTALYWYRQSLGQGLEFLIYFQGNSAPDKSGLPSDRFSAERTGGSVSTLTIQRTQQEDSAVYLCASSSRRVSPLHFGNGTRLTVT.

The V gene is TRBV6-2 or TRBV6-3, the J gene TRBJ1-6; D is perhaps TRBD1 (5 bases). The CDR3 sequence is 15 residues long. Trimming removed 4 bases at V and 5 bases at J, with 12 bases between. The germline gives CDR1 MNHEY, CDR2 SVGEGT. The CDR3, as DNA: TGTGCCAGCAGTTCCGAGAGACAGAATAATTCACCCCTCCACTTT. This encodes CASSSERQNNSPLHF.